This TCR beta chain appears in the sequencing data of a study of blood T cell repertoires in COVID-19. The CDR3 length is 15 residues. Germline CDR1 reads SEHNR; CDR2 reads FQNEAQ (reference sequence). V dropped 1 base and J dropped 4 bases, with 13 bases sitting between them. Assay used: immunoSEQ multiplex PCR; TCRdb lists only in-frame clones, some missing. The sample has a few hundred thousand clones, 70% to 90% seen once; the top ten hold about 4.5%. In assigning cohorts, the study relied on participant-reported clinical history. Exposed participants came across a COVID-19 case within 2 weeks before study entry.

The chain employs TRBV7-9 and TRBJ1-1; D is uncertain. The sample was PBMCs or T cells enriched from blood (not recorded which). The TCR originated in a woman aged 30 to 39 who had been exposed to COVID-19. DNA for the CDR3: TGTGCCAGCAGCTTAGTGCCCGGGTCGGCCACTGAAGCTTTCTTT. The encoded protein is CASSLVPGSATEAFF.